This T cell receptor beta chain came from a study of cytomegalovirus exposure and HLA in healthy donors. Study results and limitations: Around 160 TCR beta chains were listed as cytomegalovirus-associated.

The V and J ends lost 4 bases and 5 bases, in that order; junction bases with no gene match: 6. This CDR3 has 14 residues. In germline, CDR1 is SEHNR, CDR2 FQNEAQ (reference sequence). PCR amplification relied on 60 Vbeta primers (plus 13 Jbeta primers). Profiling relied on immunoSEQ multiplex PCR, and the TCRdb table lists in-frame clones only, not all of them. This repertoire shows fewer than 110,000 clones, 75% to 90% found once; its top ten account for about 3.7%. Comment on this clone: The antigen remains unidentified.

Sequenced material: PBMCs. The chain carries TRBV7-9 and TRBJ1-1; 8 nucleotides align to TRBD1. This TCR came from a man in his thirties or forties in good health and CMV-seronegative. The CDR3 loop is CASSSGQDKTEAFF. In nucleotides, the CDR3 is TGTGCCAGCAGCTCGGGACAGGACAAGACTGAAGCTTTCTTT. Together with reference TRBV7-9 and TRBJ1-1, the CDR3 gives the full variable domain: DTGVSQNPRHKITKRGQNVTFRCDPISEHNRLYWYRQTLGQGPEFLTYFQNEAQLEKSRLLSDRFSAERPKGSFSTLEIQRTEQGDSAMYLCASSSGQDKTEAFFGQGTRLTVV.